The source of this T cell receptor (beta chain) is a study of shared T cell receptors in the human thymus. Only in-frame clones appear in the TCRdb table, and some are missing; sequencing was by immunoSEQ multiplex PCR. The sample has approximately 400,000 clones, 85% to 95% seen once; the top ten hold about 0.02%. V was trimmed by 3 bases and J by 0 bases, leaving 6 bases between them. The CDR3 contains 13 residues. Germline loops: CDR1 SQVTM, CDR2 ANQGSEA. The receptor was derived from a human donor. The rearrangement links TRBV29-1 to TRBJ1-3; D is unresolved. Input material: thymocytes. CDR3 sequence reads: CSVDRSSGNTIYF. CDR3 in DNA: TGCAGCGTTGACAGATCCTCTGGAAACACCATATATTTT.